These 29 T cell receptor beta chains originate from one sample sequenced in a study of blood T cell repertoires in COVID-19. The protocol was immunoSEQ multiplex PCR, while the TCRdb copy is restricted to in-frame clones and leaves out a portion. The sample records 300,000 to 350,000 clones, around 90% being singletons. The sample was PBMCs or T cells enriched from blood (not recorded which). The receptors shown here come from a woman younger than 30 with acute COVID-19.

The table lists this clone with a count of one. The V call is TRBV6-1, the J call TRBJ2-5, with D perhaps TRBD1 (6 bases). Trimming cost V 2 bases and J 5 bases, with 12 bases left between them. The germline CDR1 and CDR2 sequences are MNHNS and SASEGT. CDR3 length: 14 amino acids. In nucleotides, the CDR3 is TGTGCCAGCAGTGAACTGGGGGCACGGGAGACCCAGTACTTC. This encodes CASSELGARETQYF.

At least ten counts were recorded for this clone. The rearrangement uses TRBV27 and TRBJ2-5; 10 bases agree with TRBD1. Germline V gene data show CDR1 as MNHEY and CDR2 as SMNVEV (reference sequence). The CDR3 length is 15 residues. The trim removed 5 bases at V and 4 bases at J, leaving 7 bases unmatched. The CDR3 coding sequence is TGTGCCAGCAGTGCACCGGGACAGGGGATAGAGACCCAGTACTTC. Translating it yields CASSAPGQGIETQYF.

The chain joins TRBV6-1 to TRBJ1-3, with D unresolved. V lost 2 bases and J 4 bases, leaving 12 bases between the germline ends. Germline V CDR1 and CDR2: MNHNS, SASEGT. The CDR3 is made up of 15 amino acids. The CDR3 bases are TGTGCCAGCAGTGAAATCGCGGCAGCCGGAAACACCATATATTTT. It encodes CASSEIAAAGNTIYF.

A note on this clone: In the same sample, other DNA sequences code for this CDR3. The V and J genes are TRBV19 and TRBJ1-6; D remains unclear. Germline-derived CDR1 and CDR2 are LNHDA and SQIVND (reference sequence). The germline V and J ends were trimmed by 9 bases and 4 bases, with 13 bases remaining between them. This CDR3 contains 14 residues. DNA of the CDR3: TGTGCCAGCAGTCCCGGGTCTTATAATTCACCCCTCCACTTT. Translating gives CASSPGSYNSPLHF.

This rearrangement joins TRBV12-5 to TRBJ1-4; TRBD1 agrees at 9 bases. J lost 8 bases, V lost 6 bases, and 7 bases had no gene match. Looked up from germline, CDR1 is LGHNT and CDR2 is FRNRAP. The CDR3 is 14 amino acids. CDR3 coding DNA: TGTGCTAGTGGGTCCGACAGGGGGGGAGAAAAACTGTTTTTT. The encoded protein is CASGSDRGGEKLFF.

This clone was observed a single time. The rearrangement joins TRBV3-1 (or the pseudogene TRBV3-2) to TRBJ2-5; 7 bases align to TRBD2. CDR3 length: 15 residues. Losses at the gene ends were 3 bases for V and 5 bases for J; bases not matched to a gene: 9. Germline lookup yields CDR1 LGHDT and CDR2 YNNKEL (reference sequence). CDR3 sequence: CASSQVGGSGETQYF. The CDR3 DNA is TGTGCCAGCAGCCAGGTGGGCGGGAGCGGGGAGACCCAGTACTTC.

J is TRBJ2-2 and V is TRBV5-1; 9 nucleotides align to TRBD2. V shed 4 bases, J shed 2 bases, and the junction held 6 bases outside the gene matches. Germline CDR1 SGHRS, CDR2 YFSETQ. The CDR3 loop spans 16 amino acids. The DNA for the CDR3 is TGCGCCAGCAGCCCAAGACTAGCGGACAACACCGGGGAGCTGTTTTTT. The encoded protein is CASSPRLADNTGELFF.

The rearrangement links TRBV18 to TRBJ2-5; maybe TRBD2 (6 bases). V lost 3 bases, J lost 4 bases, and 12 bases lay in between. Germline CDR1 KGHSH, CDR2 LQKENI. The CDR3 covers 14 residues. CDR3 amino acids: CASSPSNGGETQYF. DNA for the CDR3: TGTGCCAGCTCACCGTCCAACGGGGGAGAGACCCAGTACTTC.

J is TRBJ2-7 and V is TRBV6-6; 9 nucleotides agree with TRBD1. CDR1 and CDR2 (germline): MNHNY, SVGAGI (reference sequence). V trimming: 5 bases; J trimming: 6 bases; junction bases outside the gene matches: 2. The CDR3 is 12 residues long. The CDR3 loop reads CASSKTGGEQYF. The CDR3 nucleotides read TGTGCCAGCAGTAAGACAGGGGGCGAGCAGTACTTC.

The rearrangement links TRBV28 to TRBJ1-4; 9 bases are a match to TRBD1. V was clipped by 3 bases and J by 3 bases; unmatched bases: 8. Looked up from germline, CDR1 is MDHEN and CDR2 is SYDVKM. The CDR3 totals 17 residues. The chain's CDR3 is CASSLPTGGTANEKLFF. The DNA of the CDR3 is TGTGCCAGCAGTTTGCCGACAGGGGGGACGGCTAATGAAAAACTGTTTTTT.

The chain uses TRBV2 and TRBJ2-2; D remains unclear. This CDR3 has 14 amino acids. Deletions cut 2 bases from V and 7 bases from J, with 11 bases between. The germline V gene encodes CDR1 SNHLY and CDR2 FYNNEI. The CDR3 region has the DNA TGTGCCAGCAGTGAACAAAGCGTCGGCGGGGAGCTGTTTTTT. Protein product: CASSEQSVGGELFF.

The chain couples TRBV25-1 to TRBJ1-2; D uncertain. Germline CDR1 reads MGHDK; CDR2 reads SYGVNS. This CDR3 is built from 13 residues. Trimming shortened V by 3 bases and J by 5 bases, and 10 bases separated the two germline ends. The CDR3: CASSDRERYGYTF. CDR3 sequence (DNA): TGTGCCAGCAGTGACCGAGAGAGGTATGGCTACACCTTC.

V gene TRBV5-1 combines with J gene TRBJ2-2, with TRBD2 identical over 13 bases. The germline CDR1 and CDR2 sequences are SGHRS and YFSETQ. The CDR3 sequence is 19 residues long. The trim removed 1 base at V and 6 bases at J, leaving 12 bases unmatched. The DNA of the CDR3 is TGCGCCAGCAGCTTGTGGACTAGCGGGAGAAGAGGGGAGGCCGGGGAGCTGTTTTTT. Translating it yields CASSLWTSGRRGEAGELFF.

This chain links TRBV5-8 with TRBJ1-3, with 7 nucleotides matching TRBD1. The CDR3 length is 17 residues. The germline CDR1 and CDR2 sequences are SGHTS and YDEGEE. Unmatched junction bases numbered 16, after V lost 0 bases and J lost 10 bases. The CDR3, as DNA: TGTGCCAGCAGCTTGGAAATTAATCCAGGCCCAGGGGGTACCATATATTTT. Its translation is CASSLEINPGPGGTIYF.

J is TRBJ2-1 and V is TRBV28; 10 positions match TRBD2. The CDR3 spans 16 residues. CDR1 is MDHEN, CDR2 SYDVKM, per germline. Unmatched junction bases numbered 6, after V lost 1 base and J lost 6 bases. The DNA of the CDR3 is TGTGCCAGCAGTTTATTGGCTAGCGGGAGACCCAATGAGCAGTTCTTC. Its translation: CASSLLASGRPNEQFF.

This sequence joins TRBV28 and TRBJ2-1, with D unresolved. The V end was cut by 5 bases, the J end by 6 bases, with 5 bases between. The CDR3 sequence is 11 residues long. CDR1 is MDHEN, CDR2 SYDVKM, per germline. The CDR3 nucleotides read TGTGCCAGCAGTCCACTCAATGAGCAGTTCTTC. Residues: CASSPLNEQFF.

The chain couples TRBV18 to TRBJ1-6, with unresolved D. This CDR3 contains 18 residues. From germline, CDR1 is KGHSH and CDR2 LQKENI. V gave up 6 bases and J gave up 6 bases, with 24 bases separating them. CDR3 loop: CASSPTTPVEAGNSPLHF. The CDR3 DNA follows: TGTGCCAGCTCCCCTACCACCCCCGTGGAGGCGGGTAATTCACCCCTCCACTTT. The entire variable domain, with the rest obtained from reference TRBV18 and TRBJ1-6, is as follows: NAGVMQNPRHLVRRRGQEARLRCSPMKGHSHVYWYRQLPEEGLKFMVYLQKENIIDESGMPKERFSAEFPKEGPSILRIQQVVRGDSAAYFCASSPTTPVEAGNSPLHFGNGTRLTVT.

This chain connects TRBV5-1 to TRBJ2-1, with 7 bases that match TRBD1. The CDR3 runs to 12 residues. Germline values: CDR1 SGHRS, CDR2 YFSETQ. The V gene end was trimmed by 3 bases and the J gene end by 6 bases; junction bases not matched to a gene: 0. CDR3 DNA: TGCGCCAGCAGCTGGACAGGCAATGAGCAGTTCTTC. Its translation is CASSWTGNEQFF. The whole variable domain, filled in from reference TRBV5-1 and TRBJ2-1, reads KAGVTQTPRYLIKTRGQQVTLSCSPISGHRSVSWYQQTPGQGLQFLFEYFSETQRNKGNFPGRFSGRQFSNSRSEMNVSTLELGDSALYLCASSWTGNEQFFGPGTRLTVL.

The chain recombines TRBV19 with TRBJ1-2; D gene unclear. V gave up 2 bases and J gave up 0 bases, with 7 bases separating them. CDR3 length: 14 residues. Looked up from germline, CDR1 is LNHDA and CDR2 is SQIVND (reference sequence). CDR3 sequence reads: CASSIQEANYGYTF. In DNA, the CDR3 is TGTGCCAGTAGTATACAGGAAGCTAACTATGGCTACACCTTC.

This clone has a handful of counts. The V gene is TRBV27, the J gene TRBJ1-2, with a weak D call TRBD1 (6 bases). The germline gives CDR1 MNHEY, CDR2 SMNVEV (reference sequence). The V end was cut by 4 bases, the J end by 4 bases, with 19 bases between. The CDR3 length is 16 residues. CDR3 region: CASSSQTLGGRYGYTF. In DNA, the CDR3 is TGTGCCAGCAGTTCCCAAACCCTCGGGGGGCGCTATGGCTACACCTTC.

J is TRBJ1-3 and V is TRBV3-1 (or the pseudogene TRBV3-2); D might be TRBD1 (6 bases). CDR1 and CDR2 (germline): LGHDT, YNNKEL (reference sequence). This CDR3 contains 18 residues. V was shortened by 1 base and J by 0 bases, with 16 bases between the two germline ends. CDR3 DNA: TGTGCCAGCAGCCAAGGGGGGGGCACCGTAGGCTCTGGAAACACCATATATTTT. As protein: CASSQGGGTVGSGNTIYF.

This clone was counted a single time. This chain connects TRBV5-1 to TRBJ2-3, with D possibly being TRBD2 (5 bases). V dropped 6 bases and J dropped 0 bases, with 17 bases sitting between them. Germline CDR1 is SGHRS and CDR2 is YFSETQ. The CDR3 is 16 amino acids. The CDR3 loop reads CASTEAIVWSTDTQYF. CDR3 bases: TGCGCCAGCACGGAGGCTATCGTTTGGAGCACAGATACGCAGTATTTT.

V and J are TRBV5-1 and TRBJ1-1; no clear D. Germline CDR1 is SGHRS and CDR2 is YFSETQ. V lost 0 bases to trimming and J lost 4 bases, with 19 bases between them. The CDR3 runs to 17 residues. The CDR3 loop reads CASSLAPGSMSGTEAFF. The CDR3 DNA sequence: TGCGCCAGCAGCTTGGCCCCTGGATCCATGTCGGGCACTGAAGCTTTCTTT.

The chain has TRBV11-3 and TRBJ2-5; 7 bases line up with TRBD2. Trimming took 5 bases from V and 9 from J; bases not matched to a gene: 24. The CDR3 sequence is 18 residues long. Germline CDR1 reads SGHNT; CDR2 reads YENEEA. In DNA form, the CDR3 reads TGTGCCAGCAGCCCCCATAACTCGGCTAGCGGAGCCTCCACGGCCCAGTACTTC. Translated, it gives CASSPHNSASGASTAQYF.

The chain links TRBV5-1 to TRBJ1-4; a possible D gene is TRBD1 (5 bases). This CDR3 has 15 amino acids. Trimming pared 7 bases from V and 2 bases from J, leaving 15 bases between. Germline loops: CDR1 SGHRS, CDR2 YFSETQ. The CDR3 loop is CASGRGASTNEKLFF. CDR3 DNA sequence: TGCGCCAGCGGGAGGGGCGCCTCCACTAATGAAAAACTGTTTTTT. The full variable domain, in which reference TRBV5-1 and TRBJ1-4 provide the parts outside the CDR3, is KAGVTQTPRYLIKTRGQQVTLSCSPISGHRSVSWYQQTPGQGLQFLFEYFSETQRNKGNFPGRFSGRQFSNSRSEMNVSTLELGDSALYLCASGRGASTNEKLFFGSGTQLSVL.

In this sample, this clone turned up many times. This chain joins TRBV11-2 and TRBJ2-1; 8 positions match TRBD2. V gave up 4 bases and J gave up 6 bases; unmatched junction bases: 8. There are 15 residues in the CDR3. Germline CDR1 and CDR2: SGHAT and FQNNGV. The DNA of the CDR3 is TGTGCCAGCAGCTACGGGACTAGGGACCGCAATGAGCAGTTCTTC. This gives the protein CASSYGTRDRNEQFF.

The chain links TRBV30 to TRBJ2-3, with 9 bases that match TRBD2. Germline assignment: CDR1 GTSNPN and CDR2 SVGIG (reference sequence). Trimming took 0 bases from V and 3 from J; bases not matched to a gene: 7. The CDR3 is made up of 16 amino acids. The CDR3 sequence is CAWSVGLAGTTDTQYF. The DNA for the CDR3 is TGTGCCTGGAGTGTAGGGCTAGCGGGAACGACAGATACGCAGTATTTT.

This chain connects TRBV5-1 to TRBJ1-1, with D possibly TRBD1 on 6 matching bases. Germline V gene lookup returns CDR1 SGHRS and CDR2 YFSETQ. V was cut by 3 bases and J by 4 bases, with 13 bases left in between. This CDR3 is 14 amino acids long. This CDR3 reads CASSSDGGPTEAFF. In nucleotides, the CDR3 is TGCGCCAGCAGCTCCGACGGGGGGCCCACTGAAGCTTTCTTT.

The gene calls are TRBV6-5 and TRBJ1-5; a weak D match, TRBD1 (5 bases). Trimming left V 7 bases short and J 6 bases short, with 16 bases between. CDR3 length equals 14 residues. Per germline, CDR1 MNHEY and CDR2 SVGAGI. Here the CDR3 reads CASKTPAGFQPQHF. The DNA for the CDR3 is TGTGCCAGCAAGACCCCCGCAGGGTTTCAGCCCCAGCATTTT.